This TCR beta chain was recorded in a study of vaccination and CD4 T cells after COVID-19. Study details: The authors used overlapping spike peptides from SARS-CoV-2, HCoV-NL63, HCoV-OC43 and HCoV-229E to stimulate cells.

Comments on this clonotype: Its matching antigen is unknown.

Deletions cut 0 bases from V and 9 bases from J, with 15 bases between. Germline V gene lookup returns CDR1 DFQATT and CDR2 SNEGSKA (reference sequence). This CDR3 has 14 residues. Study-wide results and caveats: Among those convalescent, a median roughly 90% of reactive clones emerged solely post-vaccination.

With the Oncomine TCR Beta short-read assay, DNA from cultured CD4+ T cells was sequenced. In this case, cultured CD4+ T cells provided the extracted genomic DNA. Each CDR3 protein gets one entry after TCRdb re-called the PCR reads with MiXCR. Of several thousand distinct CDR3 sequences in the sample, roughly a third were seen once. Treatment: approximately 9-day PBMC culture with coronavirus spike peptide pools or control peptides (ViraFEST assay). An unexposed donor provided the CD4+ T cells, which were collected before the COVID-19 pandemic (2011-2018). The probes, which were SARS-CoV-2 S/N and four cold-coronavirus spikes, were applied to unexposed-donor CD4+ T cells, cells permitting.

Sample: CD4+ T cells from blood, cultured in vitro. The genes are TRBV20-1 and TRBJ2-1; TRBD2 is a possible D gene (6 bases). The source of this sequence is a human donor in good health. The CDR3 is CSAREEGRWGEQFF. CDR3 DNA sequence: TGCAGTGCTAGAGAGGAGGGCCGGTGGGGTGAGCAGTTCTTC.